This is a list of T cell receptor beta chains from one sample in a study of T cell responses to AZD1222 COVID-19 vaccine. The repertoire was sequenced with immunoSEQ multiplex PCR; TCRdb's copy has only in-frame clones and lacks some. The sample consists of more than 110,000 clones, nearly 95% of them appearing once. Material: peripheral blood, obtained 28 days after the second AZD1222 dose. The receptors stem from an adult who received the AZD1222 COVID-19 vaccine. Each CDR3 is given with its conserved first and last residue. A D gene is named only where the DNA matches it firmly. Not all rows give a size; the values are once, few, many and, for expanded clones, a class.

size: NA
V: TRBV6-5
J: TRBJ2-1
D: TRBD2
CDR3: CASNIAGAYNEQFF
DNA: TGTGCCAGCAATATCGCGGGAGCATACAATGAGCAGTTCTTC

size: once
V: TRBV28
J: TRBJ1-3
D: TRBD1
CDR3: CASSFTGGTNTIYF
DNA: TGTGCCAGCAGTTTTACAGGGGGCACAAACACCATATATTTT

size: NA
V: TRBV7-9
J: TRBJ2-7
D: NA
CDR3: CASSLVATNHEQYF
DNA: TGTGCCAGCAGCTTAGTCGCGACTAACCACGAGCAGTACTTC

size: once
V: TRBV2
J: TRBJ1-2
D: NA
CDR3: CASRDLGYGYTF
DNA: TGTGCCAGCAGGGACTTGGGCTATGGCTACACCTTC

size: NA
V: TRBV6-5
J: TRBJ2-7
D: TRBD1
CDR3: CASSRWDRGYEQYF
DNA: TGTGCCAGCAGTCGCTGGGACAGAGGATACGAGCAGTACTTC

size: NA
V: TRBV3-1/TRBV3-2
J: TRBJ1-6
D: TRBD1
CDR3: CASSRSQGGNSPLHF
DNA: TGTGCCAGCAGCCGAAGCCAGGGGGGGAATTCACCCCTCCACTTT

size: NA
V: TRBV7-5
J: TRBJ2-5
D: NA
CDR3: CARSFQYF
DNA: TGTGCCAGAAGCTTCCAGTACTTC

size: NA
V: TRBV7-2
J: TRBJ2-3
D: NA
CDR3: CASSLAGSPDTQYF
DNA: TGTGCCAGCAGCTTAGCAGGGTCCCCAGATACGCAGTATTTT

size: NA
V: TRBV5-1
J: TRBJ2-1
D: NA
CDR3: CASSLGLANEQFF
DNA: TGCGCCAGCAGCTTGGGTCTAGCGAATGAGCAGTTCTTC

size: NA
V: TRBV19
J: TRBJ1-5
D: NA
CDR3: CASSPGPGRGQPQHF
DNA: TGTGCCAGTAGTCCCGGTCCCGGGAGGGGTCAGCCCCAGCATTTT

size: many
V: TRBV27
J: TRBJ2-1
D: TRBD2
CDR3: CASSSSYGTSPNEQFF
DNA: TGTGCCAGCAGTTCCAGTTACGGGACTAGTCCCAATGAGCAGTTCTTC

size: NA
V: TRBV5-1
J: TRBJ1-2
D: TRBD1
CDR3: CASSRDSINYGYTF
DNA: TGCGCCAGCAGCCGGGACAGTATTAACTATGGCTACACCTTC

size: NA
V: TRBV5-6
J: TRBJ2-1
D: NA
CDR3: CASSFAGEQFF
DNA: TGTGCCAGCAGCTTCGCGGGTGAGCAGTTCTTC

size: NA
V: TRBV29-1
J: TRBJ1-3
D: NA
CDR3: CSVEDQAEGNTIYF
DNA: TGCAGCGTTGAAGACCAAGCGGAAGGAAACACCATATATTTT

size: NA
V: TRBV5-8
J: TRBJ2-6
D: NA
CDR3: CASSFRGRGANVLTF
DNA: TGTGCCAGCAGCTTCCGGGGGCGGGGGGCCAACGTCCTGACTTTC

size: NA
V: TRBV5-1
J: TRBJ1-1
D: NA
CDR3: CASGTGQNTEAFF
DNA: TGCGCCAGCGGCACGGGACAGAACACTGAAGCTTTCTTT

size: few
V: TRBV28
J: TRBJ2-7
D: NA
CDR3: CASSGAGTANSEQYF
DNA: TGTGCCAGCAGTGGAGCCGGGACGGCCAACTCCGAGCAGTACTTC

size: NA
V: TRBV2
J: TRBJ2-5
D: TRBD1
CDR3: CASSQQGAKEETQYF
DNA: TGTGCCAGCAGTCAACAGGGGGCAAAAGAAGAGACCCAGTACTTC

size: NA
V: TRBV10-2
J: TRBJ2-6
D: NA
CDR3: CASVFAGANVLTF
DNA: TGCGCCAGCGTCTTTGCTGGGGCCAACGTCCTGACTTTC

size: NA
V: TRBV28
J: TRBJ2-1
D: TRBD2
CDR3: CASSLGTSGIYNEQFF
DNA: TGTGCCAGCAGTCTCGGGACTAGCGGGATATACAATGAGCAGTTCTTC

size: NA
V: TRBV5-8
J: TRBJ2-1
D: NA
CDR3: CASSLVVGGPHSYNEQFF
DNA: TGTGCCAGCAGCCTGGTGGTGGGAGGTCCTCACTCCTACAATGAGCAGTTCTTC

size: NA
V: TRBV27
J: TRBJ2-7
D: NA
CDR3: CASSPRGTTYEQYF
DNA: TGTGCCAGCAGTCCGAGAGGGACGACCTACGAGCAGTACTTC

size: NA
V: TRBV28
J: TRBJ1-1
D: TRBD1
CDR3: CASSFTGVSEAFF
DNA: TGTGCCAGCAGTTTCACAGGGGTTAGTGAAGCTTTCTTT

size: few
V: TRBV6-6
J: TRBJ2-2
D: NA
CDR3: CASSPPRGSGELFF
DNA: TGTGCCAGCAGCCCCCCTCGAGGGAGTGGGGAGCTGTTTTTT

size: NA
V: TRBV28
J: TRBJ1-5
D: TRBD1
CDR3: CASSSPDRGPDQPQHF
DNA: TGTGCCAGCAGTTCCCCGGACAGGGGGCCGGATCAGCCCCAGCATTTT

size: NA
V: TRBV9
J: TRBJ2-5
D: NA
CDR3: CASSVDGGVRETQYF
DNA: TGTGCCAGCAGCGTAGACGGAGGGGTCCGAGAGACCCAGTACTTC

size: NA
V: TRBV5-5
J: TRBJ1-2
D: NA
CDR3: CASSLTGRNSDYGYTF
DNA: TGTGCCAGCAGCTTAACAGGGAGGAATAGCGACTATGGCTACACCTTC

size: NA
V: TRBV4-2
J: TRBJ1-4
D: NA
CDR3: CASSQEIGTTTNEKLFF
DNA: TGTGCCAGCAGCCAAGAGATTGGGACCACAACTAATGAAAAACTGTTTTTT

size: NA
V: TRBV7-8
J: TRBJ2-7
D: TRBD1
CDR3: CASSLNRGAYEQYF
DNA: TGTGCCAGCAGCCTCAACAGGGGGGCCTACGAGCAGTACTTC

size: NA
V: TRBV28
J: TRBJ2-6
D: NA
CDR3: CASRPHSGANVLTF
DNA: TGTGCCAGCAGACCTCACTCTGGGGCCAACGTCCTGACTTTC

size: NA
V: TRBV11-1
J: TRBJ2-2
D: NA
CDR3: CASSWEGTFTGELFF
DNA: TGTGCCAGCAGCTGGGAAGGAACCTTCACCGGGGAGCTGTTTTTT

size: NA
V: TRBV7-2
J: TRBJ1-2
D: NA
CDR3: CASSLWGRERGYTF
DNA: TGTGCCAGCAGCTTATGGGGCAGGGAGCGGGGCTACACCTTC

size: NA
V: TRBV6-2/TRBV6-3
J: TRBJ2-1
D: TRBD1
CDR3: CASSYSWTGGILGRNEQFF
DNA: TGTGCCAGCAGTTACTCTTGGACAGGGGGTATATTGGGAAGGAATGAGCAGTTCTTC

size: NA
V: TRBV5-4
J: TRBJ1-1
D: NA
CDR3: CASSEWGTEAFF
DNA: TGTGCCAGCAGCGAGTGGGGGACTGAAGCTTTCTTT

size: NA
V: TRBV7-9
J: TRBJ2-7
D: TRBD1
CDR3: CASSLASCPGTGCEQYF
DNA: TGTGCCAGCAGCTTAGCCTCTTGTCCCGGGACAGGTTGTGAGCAGTACTTC

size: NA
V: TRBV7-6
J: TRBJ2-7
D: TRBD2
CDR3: CASSLIAGETPSEQYF
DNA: TGTGCCAGCAGCTTAATTGCGGGAGAAACACCCTCCGAGCAGTACTTC

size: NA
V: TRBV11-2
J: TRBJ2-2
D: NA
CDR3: CASNHPSRGRTGELFF
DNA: TGTGCCAGCAACCACCCCAGTAGAGGGAGGACCGGGGAGCTGTTTTTT

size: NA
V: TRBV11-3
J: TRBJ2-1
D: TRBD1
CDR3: CASSRDRVNNEQFF
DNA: TGTGCCAGCAGCCGTGACAGGGTCAACAATGAGCAGTTCTTC

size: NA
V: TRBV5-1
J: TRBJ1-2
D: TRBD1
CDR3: CASSLVGTEAYGYTF
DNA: TGCGCCAGCAGCTTGGTAGGGACAGAAGCCTATGGCTACACCTTC

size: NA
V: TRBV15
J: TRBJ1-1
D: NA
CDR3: CATSRNPRSWDTEAFF
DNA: TGTGCCACCAGCAGAAATCCCAGGAGCTGGGACACTGAAGCTTTCTTT

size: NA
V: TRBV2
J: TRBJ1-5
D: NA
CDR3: CASSENAGDGQPQHF
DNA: TGTGCCAGCAGTGAAAACGCAGGGGATGGCCAGCCCCAGCATTTT

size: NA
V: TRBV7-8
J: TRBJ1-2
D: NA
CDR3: CASSSSATTLNIYGYTF
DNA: TGTGCCAGCAGCTCCTCAGCAACCACCCTCAATATCTATGGCTACACCTTC

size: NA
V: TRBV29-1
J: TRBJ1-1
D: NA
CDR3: CSVVGNTEAFF
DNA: TGCAGCGTTGTGGGGAACACTGAAGCTTTCTTT

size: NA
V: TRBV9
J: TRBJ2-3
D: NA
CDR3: CASSVNTGGGTDTQYF
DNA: TGTGCCAGCAGCGTAAATACAGGAGGAGGCACAGATACGCAGTATTTT

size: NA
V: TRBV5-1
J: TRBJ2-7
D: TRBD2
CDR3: CASSLTASGIHYEQYF
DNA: TGCGCCAGCAGCTTGACGGCTAGCGGGATTCACTACGAGCAGTACTTC

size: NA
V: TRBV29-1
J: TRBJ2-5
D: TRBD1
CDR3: CSVRQGPETQYF
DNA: TGCAGCGTTCGACAGGGTCCAGAGACCCAGTACTTC

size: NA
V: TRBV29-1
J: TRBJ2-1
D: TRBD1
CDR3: CSVPDRAGHEQFF
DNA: TGCAGCGTCCCGGACAGGGCGGGTCATGAGCAGTTCTTC

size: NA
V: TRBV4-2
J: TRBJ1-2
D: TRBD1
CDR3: CASSQDRSGGYGYTF
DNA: TGTGCCAGCAGCCAAGATCGTTCAGGGGGCTACGGCTACACCTTC

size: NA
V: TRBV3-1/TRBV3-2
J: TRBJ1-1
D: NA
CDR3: CASSPHGDMAEAFF
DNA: TGTGCCAGCAGCCCGCACGGGGATATGGCTGAAGCTTTCTTT

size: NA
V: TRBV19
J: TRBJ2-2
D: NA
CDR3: CASSPTGSGELFF
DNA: TGTGCCAGTAGTCCAACAGGGTCCGGGGAGCTGTTTTTT

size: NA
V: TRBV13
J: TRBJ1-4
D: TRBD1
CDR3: CASSPRQGSEKLFF
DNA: TGTGCCAGCAGCCCCCGACAGGGGAGTGAAAAACTGTTTTTT

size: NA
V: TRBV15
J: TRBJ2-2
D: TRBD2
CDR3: CATSRARGRGTTGELFF
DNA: TGTGCCACCAGCAGAGCGCGCGGGAGAGGAACCACCGGGGAGCTGTTTTTT